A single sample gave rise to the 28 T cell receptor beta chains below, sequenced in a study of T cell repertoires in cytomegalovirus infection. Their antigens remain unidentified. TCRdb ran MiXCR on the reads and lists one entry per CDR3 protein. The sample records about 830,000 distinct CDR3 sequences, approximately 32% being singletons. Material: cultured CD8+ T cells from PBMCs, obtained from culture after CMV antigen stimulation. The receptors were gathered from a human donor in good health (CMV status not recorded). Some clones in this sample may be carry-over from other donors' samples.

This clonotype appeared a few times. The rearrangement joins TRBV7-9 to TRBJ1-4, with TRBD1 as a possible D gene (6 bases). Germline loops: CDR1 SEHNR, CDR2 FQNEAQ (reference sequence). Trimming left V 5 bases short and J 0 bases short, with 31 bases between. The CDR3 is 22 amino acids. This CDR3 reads CASSGSGGAAGDFFATNEKLFF. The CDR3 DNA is TGTGCCAGCAGCGGGAGTGGGGGAGCAGCAGGGGACTTCTTCGCAACTAATGAAAAACTGTTTTTT.

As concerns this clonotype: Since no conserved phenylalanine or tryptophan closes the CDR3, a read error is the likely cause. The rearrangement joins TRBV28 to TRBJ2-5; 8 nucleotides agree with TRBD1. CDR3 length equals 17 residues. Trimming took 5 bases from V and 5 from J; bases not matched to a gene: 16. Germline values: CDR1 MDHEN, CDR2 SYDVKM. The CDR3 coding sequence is TGTGCCAGCAGTCCCCCCTCCTGGGCAGGGGGCAGGGAGACCCAGTACTCC. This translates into CASSPPSWAGGRETQYS.

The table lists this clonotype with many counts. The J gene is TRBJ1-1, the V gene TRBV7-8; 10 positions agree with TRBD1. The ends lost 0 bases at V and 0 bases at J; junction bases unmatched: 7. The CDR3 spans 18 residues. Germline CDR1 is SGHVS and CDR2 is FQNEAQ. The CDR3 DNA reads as TGTGCCAGCAGCTTAGCCGGGACAGGGGAAATCCTGAACACTGAAGCTTTCTTT. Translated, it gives CASSLAGTGEILNTEAFF.

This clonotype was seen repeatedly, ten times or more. The CDR3 DNA follows: TGTGCCAGCAGCTCAGACCTGGGATTCAGCCAGCCCCAGCATTTT. Its translation is CASSSDLGFSQPQHF. The chain is built from TRBV7-8 and TRBJ1-5; D ambiguous. This CDR3 is 15 amino acids long. Germline lookup yields CDR1 SGHVS and CDR2 FQNEAQ. V was clipped by 4 bases and J by 7 bases, with 17 bases between them.

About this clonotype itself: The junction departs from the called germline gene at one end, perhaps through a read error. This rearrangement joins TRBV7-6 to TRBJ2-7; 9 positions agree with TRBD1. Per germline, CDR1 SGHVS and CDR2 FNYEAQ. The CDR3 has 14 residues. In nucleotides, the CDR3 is TGTGTCAGCAGCACGGGACAGGGCTCCTACGAGCAGTACTTC. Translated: CVSSTGQGSYEQYF.

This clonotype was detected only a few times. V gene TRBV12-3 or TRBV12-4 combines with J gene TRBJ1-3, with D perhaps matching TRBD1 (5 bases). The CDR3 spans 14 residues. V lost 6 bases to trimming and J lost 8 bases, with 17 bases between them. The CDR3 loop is CASSLVGRGDTIYF. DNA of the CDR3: TGTGCCAGCAGCCTGGTGGGGCGAGGAGACACCATATATTTT.

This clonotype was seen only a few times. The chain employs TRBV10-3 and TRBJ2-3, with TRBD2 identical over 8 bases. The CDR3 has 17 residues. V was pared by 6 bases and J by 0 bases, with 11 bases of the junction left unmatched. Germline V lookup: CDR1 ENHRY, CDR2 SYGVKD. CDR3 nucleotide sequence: TGTGCCATCAGAGATAGCGGGGCCGTAACTAGCACAGATACGCAGTATTTT. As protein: CAIRDSGAVTSTDTQYF.

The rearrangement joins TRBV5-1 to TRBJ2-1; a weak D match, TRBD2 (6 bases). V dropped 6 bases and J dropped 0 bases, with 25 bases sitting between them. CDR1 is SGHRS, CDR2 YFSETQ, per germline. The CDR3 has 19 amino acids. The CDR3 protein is CASNLPGTERESSYNEQFF. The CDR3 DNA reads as TGCGCCAGCAACCTCCCCGGGACTGAGAGAGAAAGCTCCTACAATGAGCAGTTCTTC.

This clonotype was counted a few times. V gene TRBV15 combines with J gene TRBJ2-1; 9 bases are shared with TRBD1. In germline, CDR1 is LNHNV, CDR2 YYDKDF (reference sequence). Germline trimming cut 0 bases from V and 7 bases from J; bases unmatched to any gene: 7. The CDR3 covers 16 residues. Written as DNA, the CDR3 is TGTGCCACCAGCAGAGATCAGGGGACAGGGATAAATGAGCAGTTCTTC. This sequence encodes CATSRDQGTGINEQFF.

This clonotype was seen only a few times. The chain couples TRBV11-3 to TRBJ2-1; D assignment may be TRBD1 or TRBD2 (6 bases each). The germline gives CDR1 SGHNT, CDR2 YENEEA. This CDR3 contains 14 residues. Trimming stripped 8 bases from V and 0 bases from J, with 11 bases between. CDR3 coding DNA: TGTGCCAGCGGGGGGCCCTACTCCTACAATGAGCAGTTCTTC. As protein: CASGGPYSYNEQFF.

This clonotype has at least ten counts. The CDR3 DNA sequence: TGTGCCAGCAGCATCTTTTTAGCGGGGGTTCCCTACAATGAGCAGTTCTTC. Protein: CASSIFLAGVPYNEQFF. This sequence joins TRBV5-5 and TRBJ2-1; 9 bases match TRBD2. Per the germline V gene, CDR1 is SGHKS and CDR2 is YYEKEE (reference sequence). This CDR3 is 17 amino acids long. Trimming cost V 4 bases and J 2 bases; bases outside gene matches: 10.

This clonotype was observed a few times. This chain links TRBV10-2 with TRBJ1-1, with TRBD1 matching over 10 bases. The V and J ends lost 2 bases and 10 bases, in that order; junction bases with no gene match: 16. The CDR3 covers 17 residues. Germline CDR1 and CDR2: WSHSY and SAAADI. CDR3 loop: CASSEEGGQGKFSGAFF. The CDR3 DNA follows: TGCGCCAGCAGTGAGGAGGGGGGACAGGGGAAGTTCTCTGGAGCTTTCTTT.

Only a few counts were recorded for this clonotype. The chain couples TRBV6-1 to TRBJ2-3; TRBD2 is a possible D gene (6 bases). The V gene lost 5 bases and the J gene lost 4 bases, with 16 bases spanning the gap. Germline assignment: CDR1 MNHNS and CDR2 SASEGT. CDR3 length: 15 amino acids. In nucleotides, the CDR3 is TGTGCCAGCAGTCAGCCGGGACTGCGGGCAGATACGCAGTATTTT. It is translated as CASSQPGLRADTQYF.

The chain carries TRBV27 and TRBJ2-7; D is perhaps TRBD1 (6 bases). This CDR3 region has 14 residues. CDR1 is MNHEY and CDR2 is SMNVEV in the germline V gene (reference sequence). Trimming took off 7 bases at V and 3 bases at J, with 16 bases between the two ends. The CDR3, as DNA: TGTGCCAGCAAAGGACATCGACAGGACTACGAGCAGTACTTC. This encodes CASKGHRQDYEQYF.

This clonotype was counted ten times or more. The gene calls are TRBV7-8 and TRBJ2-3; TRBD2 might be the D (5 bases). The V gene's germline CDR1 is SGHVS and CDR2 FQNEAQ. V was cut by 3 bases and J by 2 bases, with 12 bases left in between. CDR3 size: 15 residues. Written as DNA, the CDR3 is TGTGCCAGCAGCTTGGATAGCGAGTACACAGATACGCAGTATTTT. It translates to CASSLDSEYTDTQYF.

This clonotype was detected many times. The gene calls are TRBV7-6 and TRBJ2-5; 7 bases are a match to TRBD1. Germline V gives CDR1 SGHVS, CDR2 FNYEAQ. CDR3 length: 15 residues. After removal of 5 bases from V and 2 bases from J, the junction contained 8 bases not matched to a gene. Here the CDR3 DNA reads TGTGCCAGCAGCGGGGGACAGAAAGTACAAGAGACCCAGTACTTC. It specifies CASSGGQKVQETQYF. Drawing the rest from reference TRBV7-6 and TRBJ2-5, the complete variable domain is GAGVSQSPRYKVTKRGQDVALRCDPISGHVSLYWYRQALGQGPEFLTYFNYEAQQDKSGLPNDRFSAERPEGSISTLTIQRTEQRDSAMYRCASSGGQKVQETQYFGPGTRLLVL.

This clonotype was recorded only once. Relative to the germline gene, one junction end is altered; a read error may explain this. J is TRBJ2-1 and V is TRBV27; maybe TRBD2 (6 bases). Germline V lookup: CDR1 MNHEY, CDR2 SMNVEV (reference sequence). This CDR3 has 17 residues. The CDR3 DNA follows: TGTGCCAGCAGTATCCTCCTTTACGGGAGCTCCTACAATGAGCAGTCCTTC. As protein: CASSILLYGSSYNEQSF.

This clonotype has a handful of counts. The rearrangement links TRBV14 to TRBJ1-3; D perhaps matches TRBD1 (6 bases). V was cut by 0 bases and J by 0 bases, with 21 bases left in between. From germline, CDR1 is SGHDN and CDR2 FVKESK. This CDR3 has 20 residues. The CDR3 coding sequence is TGTGCCAGCAGCCAAGATCGCAAATGGGGTAGGGGGATCTCTGGAAACACCATATATTTT. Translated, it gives CASSQDRKWGRGISGNTIYF.

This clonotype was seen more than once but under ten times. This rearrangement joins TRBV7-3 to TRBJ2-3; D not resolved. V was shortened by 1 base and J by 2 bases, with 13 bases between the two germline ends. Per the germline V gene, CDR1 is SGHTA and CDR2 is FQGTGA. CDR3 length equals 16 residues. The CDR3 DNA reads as TGTGCCAGCAGCTTAAAACCCCTGCCTACCACAGATACGCAGTATTTT. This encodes CASSLKPLPTTDTQYF.

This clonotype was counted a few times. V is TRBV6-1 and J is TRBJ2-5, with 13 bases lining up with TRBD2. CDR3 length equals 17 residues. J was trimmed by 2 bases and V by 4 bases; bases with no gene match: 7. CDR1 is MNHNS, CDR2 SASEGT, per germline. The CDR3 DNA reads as TGTGCCAGCAGTGGACTAGCGGGGGGATGGGGTCAAGAGACCCAGTACTTC. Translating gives CASSGLAGGWGQETQYF.

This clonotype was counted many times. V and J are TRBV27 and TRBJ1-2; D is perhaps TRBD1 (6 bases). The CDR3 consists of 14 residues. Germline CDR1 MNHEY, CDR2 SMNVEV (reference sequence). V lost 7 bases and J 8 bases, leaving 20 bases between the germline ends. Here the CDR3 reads CASNPIGGGLGYTF. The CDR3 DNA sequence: TGTGCCAGCAACCCAATTGGTGGGGGCTTGGGCTACACCTTC.

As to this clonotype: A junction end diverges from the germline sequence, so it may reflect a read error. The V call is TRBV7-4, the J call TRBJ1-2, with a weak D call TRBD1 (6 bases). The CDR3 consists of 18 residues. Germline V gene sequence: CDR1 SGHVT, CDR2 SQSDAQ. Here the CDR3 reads CVSSRTNRGADEDYGYTF. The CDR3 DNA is TGTGTCAGCAGCCGAACAAATAGGGGGGCCGACGAGGACTATGGCTACACCTTC.

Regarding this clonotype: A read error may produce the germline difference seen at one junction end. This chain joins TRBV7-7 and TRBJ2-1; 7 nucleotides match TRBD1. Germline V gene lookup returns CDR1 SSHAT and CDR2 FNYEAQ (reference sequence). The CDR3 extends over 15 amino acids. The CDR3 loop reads CASSLGDRPHDEQFF. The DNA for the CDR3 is TGTGCTAGCAGCTTAGGGGACAGACCCCACGATGAGCAGTTCTTC.

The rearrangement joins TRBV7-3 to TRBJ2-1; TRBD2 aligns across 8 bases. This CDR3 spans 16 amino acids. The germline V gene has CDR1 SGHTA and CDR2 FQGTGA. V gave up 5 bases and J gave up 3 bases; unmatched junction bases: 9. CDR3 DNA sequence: TGTGCCAGCAGCCGGAAGGGACTAGTCGACTACAATGAGCAGTTCTTC. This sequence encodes CASSRKGLVDYNEQFF.

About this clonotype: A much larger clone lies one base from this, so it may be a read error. CDR3 protein: CTSSPEAGGETQYF. DNA of the CDR3: TGTACCAGCAGTCCTGAGGCAGGTGGAGAGACCCAGTACTTC. The chain combines TRBV12-3 or TRBV12-4 with TRBJ2-5; D gene ambiguous. The length of the CDR3 is 14 residues.

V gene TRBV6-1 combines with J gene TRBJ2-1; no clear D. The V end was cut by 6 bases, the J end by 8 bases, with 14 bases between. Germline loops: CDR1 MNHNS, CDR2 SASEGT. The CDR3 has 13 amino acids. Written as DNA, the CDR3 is TGTGCCAGCAGCTCTACCCGAATTCATGAGCAGTTCTTC. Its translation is CASSSTRIHEQFF.

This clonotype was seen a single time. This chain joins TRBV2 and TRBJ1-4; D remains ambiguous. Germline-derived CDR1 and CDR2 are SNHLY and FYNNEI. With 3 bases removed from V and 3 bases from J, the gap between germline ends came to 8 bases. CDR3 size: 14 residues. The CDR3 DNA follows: TGTGCCAGCAGTGACGAAGATTCTAATGAAAAACTGTTTTTT. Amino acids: CASSDEDSNEKLFF.

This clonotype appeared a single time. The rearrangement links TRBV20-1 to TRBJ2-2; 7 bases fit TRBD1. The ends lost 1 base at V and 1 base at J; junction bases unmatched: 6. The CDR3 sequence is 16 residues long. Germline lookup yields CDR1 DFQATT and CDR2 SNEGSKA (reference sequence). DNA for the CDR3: TGCAGTGCTAGAGCGCCGGGACAGTTGAACACCGGGGAGCTGTTTTTT. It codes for CSARAPGQLNTGELFF.